A single sample gave rise to the 22 T cell receptor beta chains below, sequenced in a study of early T cells in non-severe SARS-CoV-2 infection. TCRdb reanalysed the 5' RACE reads using MiXCR and keeps one entry per CDR3 protein. The repertoire holds some 34,000 distinct CDR3 sequences, approximately 9.9% seen once, with roughly 12% in the top ten. Sequencing used whole blood. All receptors come from an adult who was a healthcare worker with PCR-confirmed SARS-CoV-2 infection or an uninfected control (not recorded which).

This chain uses TRBV29-1 with TRBJ1-1; no clear D gene. CDR3 length: 11 amino acids. With 5 bases removed from V and 3 bases from J, the gap between germline ends came to 7 bases. Germline loops: CDR1 SQVTM, CDR2 ANQGSEA. The CDR3 here is CSVQTYTEAFF. In DNA form, the CDR3 reads TGCAGCGTTCAAACGTACACTGAAGCTTTCTTT.

This clonotype was picked up a small number of times. The chain employs TRBV11-2 and TRBJ2-5; no clear D gene. Germline V lookup: CDR1 SGHAT, CDR2 FQNNGV. This CDR3 contains 13 residues. Trimming shortened V by 0 bases and J by 5 bases, and 7 bases separated the two germline ends. The CDR3 reads CASSLDWMETQYF. Here the CDR3 DNA reads TGTGCCAGCAGCTTAGATTGGATGGAGACCCAGTACTTC.

This clonotype was observed at least ten times. The J gene is TRBJ1-5, the V gene TRBV24-1; 9 bases map to TRBD1. The V gene's germline CDR1 is KGHDR and CDR2 SFDVKD. The CDR3 extends over 19 amino acids. V lost 5 bases to trimming and J lost 5 bases; unmatched junction nucleotides: 18. CDR3 nucleotides: TGTGCCACCAGTGGATCCCCGGGACAGGGACTAGTCATGGATCAGCCCCAGCATTTT. This encodes CATSGSPGQGLVMDQPQHF.

This clonotype was detected a few times. The V gene is TRBV28, the J gene TRBJ2-5; D possibly matches TRBD1 or TRBD2 (6 bases each). The CDR3 is made up of 18 amino acids. Trimming took off 2 bases at V and 5 bases at J, with 24 bases between the two ends. Germline V CDR1 and CDR2: MDHEN, SYDVKM. CDR3 in DNA: TGTGCCAGCAGTTTAGATACCCGGCCGTCGGGGGCTGCCGAGACCCAGTACTTC. This codes for CASSLDTRPSGAAETQYF.

This chain uses TRBV27 with TRBJ2-3, with 7 bases fitting TRBD1. Germline-derived CDR1 and CDR2 are MNHEY and SMNVEV (reference sequence). V gave up 4 bases and J gave up 1 base; unmatched junction bases: 8. This CDR3 is built from 16 residues. The CDR3 sequence: CASSSRTGSRTDTQYF. The CDR3 nucleotides are TGTGCCAGCAGTTCCCGGACAGGTTCCCGCACAGATACGCAGTATTTT.

This sequence joins TRBV5-4 and TRBJ2-5, with D perhaps given as TRBD1 or TRBD2 (5 bases each). This CDR3 has 12 residues. Per the germline V gene, CDR1 is SGHNT and CDR2 is YYREEE (reference sequence). V was shortened by 4 bases and J by 5 bases, with 9 bases between the two germline ends. The CDR3 protein is CASSPWGETQYF. The CDR3 nucleotides read TGTGCCAGCAGCCCGTGGGGGGAGACCCAGTACTTC.

There are many counts of this clonotype. The J gene is TRBJ2-1, the V gene TRBV11-2, with 7 bases that match TRBD2. CDR1 and CDR2 from the germline V gene are SGHAT and FQNNGV. J lost 15 bases, V lost 3 bases, and 8 bases had no gene match. The length of the CDR3 is 12 residues. The CDR3, as DNA: TGTGCCAGCAGCTTCTCCGGGACTAAGTCGTTCTTC. Translation gives CASSFSGTKSFF.

This clonotype was recorded a few times. The chain employs TRBV5-4 and TRBJ1-1, with D hard to call. V was cut by 0 bases and J by 5 bases, with 11 bases left in between. CDR1 and CDR2 (germline): SGHNT, YYREEE (reference sequence). This CDR3 spans 14 amino acids. CDR3 coding DNA: TGTGCCAGCAGCTTGGCGTCGGGGAGGACTGAAGCTTTCTTT. Translated: CASSLASGRTEAFF.

In its sample, this clonotype is medium-sized. The CDR3 bases are TGTGCCAGCAGCGTAAGTGAGGGCACATACAATGAGCAGTTCTTC. Its protein is CASSVSEGTYNEQFF. This chain joins TRBV9 and TRBJ2-1; possibly TRBD2 for D (5 bases). The CDR3 has 15 residues. Trimming pared 1 base from V and 4 bases from J, leaving 12 bases between. Germline CDR1 SGDLS, CDR2 YYNGEE.

The chain has TRBV6-2 or TRBV6-3 and TRBJ1-2; TRBD1 aligns across 8 bases. The V gene end was trimmed by 4 bases and the J gene end by 4 bases; junction bases not matched to a gene: 8. CDR1 MNHEY and CDR2 SVGEGT come from the germline V gene. The CDR3 is 15 residues long. The CDR3 nucleotides read TGTGCCAGCAGTTCCACCGGGACAGGAATCTATGGCTACACCTTC. This encodes CASSSTGTGIYGYTF.

The V gene is TRBV25-1, the J gene TRBJ2-7; a possible D gene is TRBD1 (6 bases). Germline V gene sequence: CDR1 MGHDK, CDR2 SYGVNS. This CDR3 is 13 amino acids long. Trimming removed 3 bases at V and 3 bases at J, with 9 bases between. CDR3 bases: TGTGCCAGCAGTGAGGGGACAAACTACGAGCAGTACTTC. It is translated as CASSEGTNYEQYF.

This clonotype has ten or more counts. The rearrangement joins TRBV12-3 or TRBV12-4 to TRBJ2-1, with D perhaps given as TRBD1 or TRBD2 (5 bases each). With 8 bases removed from V and 5 bases from J, the gap between germline ends came to 10 bases. This CDR3 is 12 amino acids long. DNA of the CDR3: TGTGCCAGCTCCGAGGGGAACAATGAGCAGTTCTTC. This encodes CASSEGNNEQFF.

The rearrangement joins TRBV5-4 to TRBJ2-7; 7 bases align to TRBD1. Germline V lookup: CDR1 SGHNT, CDR2 YYREEE (reference sequence). J was trimmed by 6 bases and V by 4 bases; bases with no gene match: 10. The CDR3 runs to 14 residues. The CDR3 sequence: CASSLGGGEREQYF. In DNA, the CDR3 is TGTGCCAGCAGCCTAGGGGGCGGAGAGCGCGAGCAGTACTTC.

The chain has TRBV29-1 and TRBJ2-5; D is perhaps TRBD1 or TRBD2 (7 bases each). Germline-derived CDR1 and CDR2 are SQVTM and ANQGSEA. The V gene lost 6 bases and the J gene lost 4 bases, with 15 bases spanning the gap. CDR3 length: 13 amino acids. CDR3 bases: TGCAGCGTGGGAGGGACAGTAGGAGAGACCCAGTACTTC. Its protein product is CSVGGTVGETQYF.

This clonotype has a count of ten or more. The chain carries TRBV6-1 and TRBJ1-5; 11 bases map to TRBD1. The germline V gene has CDR1 MNHNS and CDR2 SASEGT. The CDR3 has 20 residues. With 6 bases clipped from V and 3 bases from J, the junction kept 19 bases outside the gene matches. CDR3 residues: CASRLDRGLYSPNFNQPQHF. CDR3 DNA: TGTGCCAGCAGGTTGGACAGGGGGCTGTATTCGCCTAACTTCAATCAGCCCCAGCATTTT.

This clonotype was seen repeatedly, ten times or more. The rearrangement links TRBV20-1 to TRBJ2-1; TRBD2 is a possible D gene (7 bases). CDR1 and CDR2 (germline): DFQATT, SNEGSKA (reference sequence). This CDR3 contains 13 residues. Trimming stripped 4 bases from V and 5 bases from J, with 12 bases between. Here the CDR3 reads CSAKGGSDNEQFF. The CDR3 region has the DNA TGCAGTGCTAAGGGGGGGTCGGACAATGAGCAGTTCTTC.

This clonotype was picked up a small number of times. The J gene is TRBJ1-1, the V gene TRBV7-2; D is ambiguous. Germline assignment: CDR1 SGHTA and CDR2 FQGNSA. V was clipped by 3 bases and J by 5 bases, with 13 bases between them. The CDR3 loop spans 14 amino acids. CDR3 DNA sequence: TGTGCCAGCAGCTTTTCCCCGGCGAGAACTGAAGCTTTCTTT. It is translated as CASSFSPARTEAFF.

This clonotype is deemed medium-sized (0.01 to 0.1%). The rearrangement links TRBV11-2 to TRBJ2-1; D not certain. Germline values: CDR1 SGHAT, CDR2 FQNNGV. The CDR3 is 14 amino acids. The V end was cut by 2 bases, the J end by 2 bases, with 7 bases between. The CDR3 DNA reads as TGTGCCAGCAGCTTACTCGTGGCCTACAATGAGCAGTTCTTC. Protein product: CASSLLVAYNEQFF.

This clonotype was seen many times. J is TRBJ2-6 and V is TRBV28; 10 bases map to TRBD2. Germline CDR1 MDHEN, CDR2 SYDVKM. J lost 2 bases, V lost 7 bases, and 11 bases had no gene match. This CDR3 contains 18 residues. In nucleotides, the CDR3 is TGTGCCAGCACCCCCTTCGGACTAGCGGTAGCTGGGGCCAACGTCCTGACTTTC. It yields the protein CASTPFGLAVAGANVLTF. Looking up the rest from reference TRBV28 and TRBJ2-6 gives the full variable domain: DVKVTQSSRYLVKRTGEKVFLECVQDMDHENMFWYRQDPGLGLRLIYFSYDVKMKEKGDIPEGYSVSREKKERFSLILESASTNQTSMYLCASTPFGLAVAGANVLTFGAGSRLTVL.

In this sample, this clonotype turned up many times. V is TRBV10-2 and J is TRBJ2-1; 9 bases line up with TRBD2. Unmatched junction bases numbered 6, after V lost 3 bases and J lost 9 bases. Germline V gene lookup returns CDR1 WSHSY and CDR2 SAAADI. CDR3 size: 14 residues. CDR3 sequence: CASSDIGLASEQFF. CDR3 in DNA: TGCGCCAGCAGTGATATAGGACTAGCGAGTGAGCAGTTCTTC.

In this sample, this clonotype turned up a few times. The chain is built from TRBV30 and TRBJ2-1; D is undetermined. This CDR3 is 15 amino acids long. CDR1 is GTSNPN and CDR2 is SVGIG in the germline V gene (reference sequence). Trimming stripped 3 bases from V and 5 bases from J, with 17 bases between. The CDR3 coding sequence is TGTGCCTGGAGCAAAGGGCGAAGGGAAAACAATGAGCAGTTCTTC. Its translation is CAWSKGRRENNEQFF.

This clonotype was detected many times. This chain joins TRBV6-2 or TRBV6-3 and TRBJ1-5, with a possible D match to TRBD1 (6 bases). This CDR3 spans 14 amino acids. Trimming cost V 0 bases and J 7 bases, with 10 bases left between them. CDR1 is MNHEY, CDR2 SVGEGT, per germline. The CDR3 reads CASSYSGGGQPQHF. The CDR3 DNA sequence: TGTGCCAGCAGTTACTCAGGGGGGGGCCAGCCCCAGCATTTT.